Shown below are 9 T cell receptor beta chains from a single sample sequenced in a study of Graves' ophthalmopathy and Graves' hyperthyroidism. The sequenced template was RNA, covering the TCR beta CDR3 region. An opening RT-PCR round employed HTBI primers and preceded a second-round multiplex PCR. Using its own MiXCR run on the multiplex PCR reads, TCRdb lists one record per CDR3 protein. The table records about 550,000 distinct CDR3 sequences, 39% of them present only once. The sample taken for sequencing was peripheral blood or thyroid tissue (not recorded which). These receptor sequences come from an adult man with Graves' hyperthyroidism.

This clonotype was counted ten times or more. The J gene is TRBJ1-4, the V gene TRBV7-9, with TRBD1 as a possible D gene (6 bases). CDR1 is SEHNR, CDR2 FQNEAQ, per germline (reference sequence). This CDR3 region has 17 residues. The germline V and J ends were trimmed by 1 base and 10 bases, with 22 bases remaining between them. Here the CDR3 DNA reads TGTGCCAGCAGCTTAGAAGGGGGATATATGACGGGAGGAAAACTGTTTTTT. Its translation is CASSLEGGYMTGGKLFF.

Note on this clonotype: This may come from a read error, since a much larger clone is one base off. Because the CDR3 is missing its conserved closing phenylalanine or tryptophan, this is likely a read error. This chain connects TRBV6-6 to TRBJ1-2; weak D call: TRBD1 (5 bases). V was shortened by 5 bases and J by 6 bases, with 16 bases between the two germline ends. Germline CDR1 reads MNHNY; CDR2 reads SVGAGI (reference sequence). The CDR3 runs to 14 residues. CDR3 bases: TGTGCCAGCAGTCAACAGGAGGGACGGAATGGCTACACCCTC. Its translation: CASSQQEGRNGYTL.

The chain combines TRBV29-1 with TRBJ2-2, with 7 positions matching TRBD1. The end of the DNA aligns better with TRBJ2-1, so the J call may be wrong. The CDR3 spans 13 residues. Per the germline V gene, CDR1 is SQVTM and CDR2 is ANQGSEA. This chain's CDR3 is CSVDSGQSREQFF. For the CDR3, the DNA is TGCAGCGTGGACTCGGGACAGTCCAGGGAGCAGTTCTTC.

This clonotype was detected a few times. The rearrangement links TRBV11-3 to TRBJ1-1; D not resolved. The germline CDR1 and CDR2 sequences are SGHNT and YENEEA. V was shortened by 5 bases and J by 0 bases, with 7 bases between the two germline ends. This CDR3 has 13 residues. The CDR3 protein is CASSAAVNTEAFF. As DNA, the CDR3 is TGTGCCAGCAGCGCGGCTGTGAACACTGAAGCTTTCTTT. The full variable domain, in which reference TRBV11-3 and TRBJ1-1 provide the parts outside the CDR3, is EAGVVQSPRYKIIEKKQPVAFWCNPISGHNTLYWYLQNLGQGPELLIRYENEEAVDDSQLPKDRFSAERLKGVDSTLKIQPAELGDSAVYLCASSAAVNTEAFFGQGTRLTVV.

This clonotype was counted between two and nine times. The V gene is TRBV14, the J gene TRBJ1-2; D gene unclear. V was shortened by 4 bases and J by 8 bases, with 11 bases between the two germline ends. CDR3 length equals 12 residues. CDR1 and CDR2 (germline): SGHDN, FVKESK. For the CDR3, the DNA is TGTGCCAGCAGCCCCGGCGGGGAGGGCTACACCTTC. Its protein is CASSPGGEGYTF.

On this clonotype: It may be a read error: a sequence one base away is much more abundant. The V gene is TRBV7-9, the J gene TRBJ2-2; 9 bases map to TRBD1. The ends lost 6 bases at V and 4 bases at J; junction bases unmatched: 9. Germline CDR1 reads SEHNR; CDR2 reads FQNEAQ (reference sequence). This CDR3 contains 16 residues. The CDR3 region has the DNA TGTGCCAGCAGGACCCCGGGACAGGGAGGCACCGGGGAGCTGTTTTTT. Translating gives CASRTPGQGGTGELFF.

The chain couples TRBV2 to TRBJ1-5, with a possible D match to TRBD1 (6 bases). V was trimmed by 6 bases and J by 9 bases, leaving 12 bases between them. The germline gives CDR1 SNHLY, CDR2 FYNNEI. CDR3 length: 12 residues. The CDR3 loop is CASREQGLPQHF. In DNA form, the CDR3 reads TGTGCCAGCAGAGAACAGGGTCTGCCCCAGCATTTT.

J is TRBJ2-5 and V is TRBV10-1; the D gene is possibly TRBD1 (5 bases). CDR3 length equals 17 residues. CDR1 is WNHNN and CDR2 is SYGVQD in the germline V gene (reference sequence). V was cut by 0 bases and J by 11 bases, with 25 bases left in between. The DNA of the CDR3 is TGCGCCAGCAGTGAGTCGAGGCGCAGGGCATCCTACAATGAGCAGTACTTC. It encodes CASSESRRRASYNEQYF.

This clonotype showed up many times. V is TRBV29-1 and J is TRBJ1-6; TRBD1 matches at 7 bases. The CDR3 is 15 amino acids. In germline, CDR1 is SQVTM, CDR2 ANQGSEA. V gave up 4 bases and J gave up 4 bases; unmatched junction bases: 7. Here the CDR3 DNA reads TGCAGCGTTGTAATCCAGGGGGGTTATAATTCACCCCTCCACTTT. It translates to CSVVIQGGYNSPLHF.